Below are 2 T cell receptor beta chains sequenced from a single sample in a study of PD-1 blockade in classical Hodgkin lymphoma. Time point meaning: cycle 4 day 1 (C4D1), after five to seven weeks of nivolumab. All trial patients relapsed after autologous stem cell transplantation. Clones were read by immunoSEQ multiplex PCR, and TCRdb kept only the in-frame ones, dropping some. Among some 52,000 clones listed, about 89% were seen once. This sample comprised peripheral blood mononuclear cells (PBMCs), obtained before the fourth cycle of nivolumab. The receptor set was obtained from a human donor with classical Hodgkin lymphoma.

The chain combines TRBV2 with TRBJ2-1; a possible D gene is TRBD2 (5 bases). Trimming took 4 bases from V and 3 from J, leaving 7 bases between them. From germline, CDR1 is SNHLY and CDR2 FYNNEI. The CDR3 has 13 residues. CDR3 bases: TGTGCCAGCAGTGGGACTGACTACAATGAGCAGTTCTTC. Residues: CASSGTDYNEQFF.

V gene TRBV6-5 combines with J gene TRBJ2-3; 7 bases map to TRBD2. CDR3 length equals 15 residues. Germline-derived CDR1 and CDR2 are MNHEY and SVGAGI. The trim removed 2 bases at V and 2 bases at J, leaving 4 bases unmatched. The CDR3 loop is CASSYGLGATDTQYF. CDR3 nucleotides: TGTGCCAGCAGTTACGGACTAGGCGCCACAGATACGCAGTATTTT.